The 24 T cell receptor beta chains below were found in one sample sequenced in a study of blood T cell repertoires in COVID-19. Measured with immunoSEQ multiplex PCR; TCRdb has only the in-frame clones, and not every one. The sample lists some 270,000 clones, about four fifths occurring once. The sequenced sample consisted of PBMCs or T cells enriched from blood (not recorded which). These receptors all stem from a man over 45 who had recovered from COVID-19.

This sequence joins TRBV5-1 and TRBJ1-5, with 9 bases aligning to TRBD1. Unmatched junction bases numbered 18, after V lost 6 bases and J lost 8 bases. The CDR3 is 17 amino acids. Germline V gene sequence: CDR1 SGHRS, CDR2 YFSETQ. CDR3 nucleotides: TGCGCCAGCATCCTCGCCGCCGGGACAGGGAAATTCAAGCCCCAGCATTTT. The encoded protein is CASILAAGTGKFKPQHF. The full variable domain, completed using reference TRBV5-1 and TRBJ1-5, is KAGVTQTPRYLIKTRGQQVTLSCSPISGHRSVSWYQQTPGQGLQFLFEYFSETQRNKGNFPGRFSGRQFSNSRSEMNVSTLELGDSALYLCASILAAGTGKFKPQHFGDGTRLSIL.

The gene calls are TRBV10-3 and TRBJ1-1; D remains unclear. Germline CDR1 ENHRY, CDR2 SYGVKD. V dropped 4 bases and J dropped 0 bases, with 9 bases sitting between them. The CDR3 totals 14 residues. The CDR3 coding sequence is TGTGCCATCAGTGTGGGCAGCCTGAACACTGAAGCTTTCTTT. Protein product: CAISVGSLNTEAFF.

This sequence joins TRBV18 and TRBJ2-1; TRBD1 agrees at 10 bases. After removal of 3 bases from V and 2 bases from J, the junction contained 1 base not matched to a gene. Per germline, CDR1 KGHSH and CDR2 LQKENI. The CDR3 runs 15 residues. This CDR3 reads CASSPGQGTYNEQFF. The CDR3 DNA reads as TGTGCCAGCTCACCGGGACAGGGGACCTACAATGAGCAGTTCTTC.

The chain combines TRBV6-5 with TRBJ1-5; 8 bases are shared with TRBD1. Germline V lookup: CDR1 MNHEY, CDR2 SVGAGI. The CDR3 has 14 amino acids. The ends lost 5 bases at V and 5 bases at J; junction bases unmatched: 5. The CDR3 region is CASSRTGRDQPQHF. The CDR3 DNA is TGTGCCAGCAGTAGGACAGGGCGTGATCAGCCCCAGCATTTT.

The rearrangement uses TRBV15 and TRBJ2-3; 8 nucleotides line up with TRBD1. With V trimmed by 3 bases and J by 2 bases, 1 base remained unmatched. Looked up from germline, CDR1 is LNHNV and CDR2 is YYDKDF (reference sequence). There are 14 residues in the CDR3. CDR3 loop: CATSRDRATDTQYF. In DNA, the CDR3 is TGTGCCACCAGCAGGGACAGGGCCACAGATACGCAGTATTTT.

This clone appeared a single time. V gene TRBV5-1 combines with J gene TRBJ1-2, with 10 nucleotides matching TRBD1. The germline V gene encodes CDR1 SGHRS and CDR2 YFSETQ. The CDR3 is made up of 14 amino acids. With 4 bases clipped from V and 4 bases from J, the junction kept 4 bases outside the gene matches. This chain's CDR3 is CASSPGQGGYGYTF. CDR3 nucleotide sequence: TGCGCCAGCAGCCCCGGACAGGGGGGCTATGGCTACACCTTC.

The rearrangement joins TRBV10-3 to TRBJ2-1, with D possibly TRBD2 on 7 matching bases. This CDR3 has 14 amino acids. V was shortened by 0 bases and J by 7 bases, with 10 bases between the two germline ends. The germline V gene encodes CDR1 ENHRY and CDR2 SYGVKD. The CDR3 here is CAISESRGGNEQFF. The CDR3, as DNA: TGTGCCATCAGTGAGTCGAGGGGGGGGAATGAGCAGTTCTTC.

In regard to this clone: The germline gene is not matched at one end of the junction; a read error may be the cause. The chain is built from TRBV5-5 and TRBJ1-3; the D is unclear. Germline assignment: CDR1 SGHKS and CDR2 YYEKEE (reference sequence). The CDR3 consists of 16 residues. CDR3 region: CASSLGIAGAGNTIYF. DNA of the CDR3: TGTGCCAGCAGTTTGGGCATCGCCGGGGCTGGAAACACCATATATTTT.

This chain connects TRBV7-9 to TRBJ2-7; 11 bases map to TRBD1. In germline, CDR1 is SEHNR, CDR2 FQNEAQ (reference sequence). The ends lost 2 bases at V and 4 bases at J; junction bases unmatched: 4. The CDR3 covers 15 residues. CDR3 nucleotides: TGTGCCAGCAGCTTAATGGACAGGGGGCTATACGAGCAGTACTTC. Amino acid sequence: CASSLMDRGLYEQYF.

The sample holds a few counts of this clone. The rearrangement links TRBV11-3 to TRBJ2-7; possible D gene TRBD2, 6 bases. This CDR3 is built from 16 residues. Germline V gene lookup returns CDR1 SGHNT and CDR2 YENEEA. Trimming took off 5 bases at V and 0 bases at J, with 17 bases between the two ends. CDR3 bases: TGTGCCAGCAGCCCACGGGGGACCTACAGCTCCTACGAGCAGTACTTC. This codes for CASSPRGTYSSYEQYF.

The V call is TRBV5-1, the J call TRBJ2-1; 9 positions agree with TRBD2. The CDR3 runs to 16 residues. CDR1 and CDR2 (germline): SGHRS, YFSETQ. The J segment lost 7 bases and the V segment lost 0 bases, leaving 8 bases of the junction unmatched. The CDR3, as DNA: TGCGCCAGCAGCTTGGGAGGCGCGGGGGGGCGGAATGAGCAGTTCTTC. It is translated as CASSLGGAGGRNEQFF.

V gene TRBV6-5 combines with J gene TRBJ1-1; a possible D gene is TRBD1 (5 bases). The CDR3 contains 15 residues. Trimming removed 1 base from V and 2 bases from J, with 11 bases in between. The germline V gene has CDR1 MNHEY and CDR2 SVGAGI. The CDR3 nucleotides are TGTGCCAGCAGTTACTTTCAGGGAAGTAACACTGAAGCTTTCTTT. Its translation: CASSYFQGSNTEAFF.

The chain has TRBV24-1 and TRBJ1-5; D is undetermined. The CDR3 length is 15 residues. V lost 3 bases and J lost 2, with 10 bases in between. Germline CDR1 KGHDR, CDR2 SFDVKD. The CDR3 here is CATSDRKRGNQPQHF. The CDR3 DNA reads TGTGCCACCAGTGATCGCAAGCGGGGCAATCAGCCCCAGCATTTT.

The chain employs TRBV18 and TRBJ1-2; 11 bases fit TRBD1. The V segment lost 2 bases and the J segment 0 bases; nucleotides outside the gene matches: 17. Germline V lookup: CDR1 KGHSH, CDR2 LQKENI. The CDR3 runs to 21 residues. The CDR3 reads CASSPRDGQGAQGRTNYGYTF. The DNA of the CDR3 is TGTGCCAGCTCACCAAGGGATGGACAGGGGGCGCAAGGAAGGACTAACTATGGCTACACCTTC.

The chain has TRBV7-3 and TRBJ2-1; 12 nucleotides agree with TRBD1. The germline V gene encodes CDR1 SGHTA and CDR2 FQGTGA. Trimming at V came to 5 bases and at J to 5 bases, leaving 4 bases not matched to a gene. This CDR3 is built from 15 residues. This CDR3 reads CASSPGTGGDNEQFF. CDR3 DNA: TGTGCCAGCAGCCCCGGGACAGGGGGCGACAATGAGCAGTTCTTC.

This chain uses TRBV24-1 with TRBJ2-1; 13 bases fit TRBD2. The CDR3 consists of 20 residues. V dropped 3 bases and J dropped 0; count of bases not matched to a gene: 10. Germline V CDR1 and CDR2: KGHDR, SFDVKD. DNA of the CDR3: TGTGCCACCAGTGATACGGGACTAGCGGGACCGGGGGGCTCCTACAATGAGCAGTTCTTC. Translated: CATSDTGLAGPGGSYNEQFF.

J is TRBJ1-3 and V is TRBV2, with D perhaps matching TRBD1 (6 bases). The CDR3 runs to 16 residues. CDR1 and CDR2 from the germline V gene are SNHLY and FYNNEI. Trimming removed 9 bases from V and 0 bases from J, with 18 bases in between. This CDR3 reads CASDLDRLGSGNTIYF. In DNA, the CDR3 is TGTGCCAGTGATCTCGACAGGTTGGGCTCTGGAAACACCATATATTTT. Together with reference TRBV2 and TRBJ1-3, the CDR3 gives the full variable domain: EPEVTQTPSHQVTQMGQEVILRCVPISNHLYFYWYRQILGQKVEFLVSFYNNEISEKSEIFDDQFSVERPDGSNFTLKIRSTKLEDSAMYFCASDLDRLGSGNTIYFGEGSWLTVV.

This sequence joins TRBV6-5 and TRBJ1-5; the match to TRBD1 covers 9 bases. The CDR3 totals 15 residues. Germline V gives CDR1 MNHEY, CDR2 SVGAGI. The junction had 5 bases not matched to a gene; V was cut back by 6 bases and J by 2 bases. The CDR3 nucleotides read TGTGCCAGCAGACAGGGGGCGCAAGGCAATCAGCCCCAGCATTTT. It specifies CASRQGAQGNQPQHF.

The CDR3 sequence is CASRGQVQETQYF. Written as DNA, the CDR3 is TGTGCCAGTAGAGGACAGGTCCAAGAGACCCAGTACTTC. The V call is TRBV19, the J call TRBJ2-5; 7 nucleotides agree with TRBD1. The CDR3 has 13 residues. Germline loops: CDR1 LNHDA, CDR2 SQIVND (reference sequence). J gave up 1 base and V 6 bases, and 2 bases lay outside the gene matches.

This rearrangement joins TRBV3-1 (or the pseudogene TRBV3-2) to TRBJ2-3, with 11 bases identical to TRBD2. The CDR3 loop spans 14 amino acids. CDR1 is LGHDT and CDR2 is YNNKEL in the germline V gene (reference sequence). J lost 6 bases, V lost 8 bases, and 7 bases had no gene match. The DNA for the CDR3 is TGTGCCAGCGTAACTAGCGGGGGACCGGATACGCAGTATTTT. This gives the protein CASVTSGGPDTQYF.

The chain employs TRBV18 and TRBJ2-5; D remains unclear. Germline V CDR1 and CDR2: KGHSH, LQKENI. The CDR3 runs 10 residues. Deletions cut 10 bases from V and 4 bases from J, with 7 bases between. The CDR3, as DNA: TGTGCCAATGCAGGAGAGACCCAGTACTTC. This translates into CANAGETQYF.

The chain carries TRBV30 and TRBJ2-3; 8 bases fit TRBD2. J gave up 4 bases and V 2 bases, and 11 bases lay outside the gene matches. CDR3 length: 16 residues. The germline V gene encodes CDR1 GTSNPN and CDR2 SVGIG (reference sequence). CDR3 loop: CAWSHVTGGAADTQYF. CDR3 in DNA: TGTGCCTGGAGTCACGTCACCGGGGGGGCCGCAGATACGCAGTATTTT.

The chain couples TRBV28 to TRBJ2-1; 14 bases fit TRBD2. Unmatched junction bases numbered 3, after V lost 4 bases and J lost 10 bases. In germline, CDR1 is MDHEN, CDR2 SYDVKM. The length of the CDR3 is 14 residues. The CDR3 region has the DNA TGTGCCAGCAGTTGGGGACTAGCGGGAGTGGAGCAGTTCTTC. Translation gives CASSWGLAGVEQFF.

J is TRBJ1-1 and V is TRBV3-1 (or the pseudogene TRBV3-2), with a weak D call TRBD1 (5 bases). The CDR3 is made up of 14 amino acids. The germline gives CDR1 LGHDT, CDR2 YNNKEL (reference sequence). The V and J ends lost 0 bases and 3 bases respectively, with 8 bases between them. In DNA, the CDR3 is TGTGCCAGCAGCCAAGAAAGCAGGGACACTGAAGCTTTCTTT. Translating gives CASSQESRDTEAFF.